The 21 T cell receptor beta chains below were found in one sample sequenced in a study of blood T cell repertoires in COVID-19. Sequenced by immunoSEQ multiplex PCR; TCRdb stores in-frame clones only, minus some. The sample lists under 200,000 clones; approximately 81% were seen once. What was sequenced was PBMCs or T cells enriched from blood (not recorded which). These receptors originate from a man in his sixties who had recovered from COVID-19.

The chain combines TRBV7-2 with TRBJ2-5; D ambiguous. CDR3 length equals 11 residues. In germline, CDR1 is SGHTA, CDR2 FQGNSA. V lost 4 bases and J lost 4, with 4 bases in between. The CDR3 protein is CASSSSETQYF. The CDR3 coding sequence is TGTGCCAGCAGCTCCTCAGAGACCCAGTACTTC. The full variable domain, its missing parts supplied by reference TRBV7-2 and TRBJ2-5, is GAGVSQSPSNKVTEKGKDVELRCDPISGHTALYWYRQSLGQGLEFLIYFQGNSAPDKSGLPSDRFSAERTGGSVSTLTIQRTQQEDSAVYLCASSSSETQYFGPGTRLLVL.

CDR3 amino acids: CASSVAGRLTYEQYF. The CDR3, as DNA: TGTGCCAGCAGTGTCGCCGGGAGGTTAACCTACGAGCAGTACTTC. The J gene is TRBJ2-7, the V gene TRBV28; 7 nucleotides agree with TRBD2. The CDR3 runs 15 residues. Germline CDR1 and CDR2: MDHEN and SYDVKM. V gave up 5 bases and J gave up 2 bases; unmatched junction bases: 9.

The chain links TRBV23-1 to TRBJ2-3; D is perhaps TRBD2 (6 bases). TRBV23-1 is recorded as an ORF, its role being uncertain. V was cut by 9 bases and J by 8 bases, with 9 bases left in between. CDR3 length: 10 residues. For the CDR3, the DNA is TGCGCCAGGGAGGGTGGTACGCAGTATTTT. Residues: CAREGGTQYF.

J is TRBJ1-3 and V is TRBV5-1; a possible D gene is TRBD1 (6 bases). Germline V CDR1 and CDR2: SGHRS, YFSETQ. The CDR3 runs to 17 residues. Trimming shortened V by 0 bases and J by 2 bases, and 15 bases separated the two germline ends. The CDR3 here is CASSLDLGAGAGNTIYF. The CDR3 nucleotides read TGCGCCAGCAGCTTGGATCTGGGGGCAGGGGCTGGAAACACCATATATTTT. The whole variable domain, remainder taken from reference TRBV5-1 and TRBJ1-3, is KAGVTQTPRYLIKTRGQQVTLSCSPISGHRSVSWYQQTPGQGLQFLFEYFSETQRNKGNFPGRFSGRQFSNSRSEMNVSTLELGDSALYLCASSLDLGAGAGNTIYFGEGSWLTVV.

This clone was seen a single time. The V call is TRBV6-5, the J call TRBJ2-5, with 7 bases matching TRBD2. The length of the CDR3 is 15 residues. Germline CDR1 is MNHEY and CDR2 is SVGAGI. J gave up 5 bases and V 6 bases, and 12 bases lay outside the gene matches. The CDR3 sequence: CASSAGPRGGETQYF. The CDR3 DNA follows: TGTGCCAGCAGCGCCGGACCTCGGGGAGGGGAGACCCAGTACTTC.

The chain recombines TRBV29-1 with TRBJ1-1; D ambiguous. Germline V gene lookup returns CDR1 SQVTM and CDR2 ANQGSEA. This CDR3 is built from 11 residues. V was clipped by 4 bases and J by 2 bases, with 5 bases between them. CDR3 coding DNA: TGCAGCGTTGTCCATAACACTGAAGCTTTCTTT. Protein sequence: CSVVHNTEAFF.

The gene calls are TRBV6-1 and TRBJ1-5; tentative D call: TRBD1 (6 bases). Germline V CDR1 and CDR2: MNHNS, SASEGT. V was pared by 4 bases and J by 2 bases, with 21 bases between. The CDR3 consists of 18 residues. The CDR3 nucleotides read TGTGCCAGCAGTGCTCTTAGTTTAGACAGGCGGGGCAATCAGCCCCAGCATTTT. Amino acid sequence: CASSALSLDRRGNQPQHF.

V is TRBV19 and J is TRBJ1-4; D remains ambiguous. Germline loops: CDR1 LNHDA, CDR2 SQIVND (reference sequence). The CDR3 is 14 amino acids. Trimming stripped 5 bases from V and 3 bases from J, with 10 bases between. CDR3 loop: CASSDGGPNEKLFF. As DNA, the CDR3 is TGTGCCAGTAGTGATGGAGGTCCTAATGAAAAACTGTTTTTT.

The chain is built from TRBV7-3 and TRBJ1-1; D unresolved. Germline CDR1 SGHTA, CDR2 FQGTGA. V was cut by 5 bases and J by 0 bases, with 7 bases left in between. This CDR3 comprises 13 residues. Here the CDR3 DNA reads TGTGCCAGCAGCCCCGACATGAACACTGAAGCTTTCTTT. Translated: CASSPDMNTEAFF. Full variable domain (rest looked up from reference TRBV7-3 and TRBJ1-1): GAGVSQTPSNKVTEKGKYVELRCDPISGHTALYWYRQSLGQGPEFLIYFQGTGAADDSGLPNDRFFAVRPEGSVSTLKIQRTERGDSAVYLCASSPDMNTEAFFGQGTRLTVV.

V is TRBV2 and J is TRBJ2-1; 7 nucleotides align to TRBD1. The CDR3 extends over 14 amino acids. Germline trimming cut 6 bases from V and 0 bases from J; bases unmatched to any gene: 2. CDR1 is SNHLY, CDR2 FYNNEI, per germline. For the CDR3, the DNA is TGTGCCAGCAGATGGGACAGCTCCTACAATGAGCAGTTCTTC. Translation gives CASRWDSSYNEQFF.

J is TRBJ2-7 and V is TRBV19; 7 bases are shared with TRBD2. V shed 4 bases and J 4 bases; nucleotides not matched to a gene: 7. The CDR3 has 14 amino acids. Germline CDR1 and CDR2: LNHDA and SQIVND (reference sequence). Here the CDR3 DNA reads TGTGCCAGTAGTACGCCGGGACTAACTTACGAGCAGTACTTC. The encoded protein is CASSTPGLTYEQYF.

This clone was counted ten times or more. CDR3 bases: TGTGCCAGCAGCTTATGGGCGGGGGGGCAAGAGACCCAGTACTTC. The encoded protein is CASSLWAGGQETQYF. J is TRBJ2-5 and V is TRBV7-2; 9 nucleotides match TRBD2. The germline V gene encodes CDR1 SGHTA and CDR2 FQGNSA. V was clipped by 2 bases and J by 2 bases; unmatched bases: 3. This CDR3 contains 15 residues.

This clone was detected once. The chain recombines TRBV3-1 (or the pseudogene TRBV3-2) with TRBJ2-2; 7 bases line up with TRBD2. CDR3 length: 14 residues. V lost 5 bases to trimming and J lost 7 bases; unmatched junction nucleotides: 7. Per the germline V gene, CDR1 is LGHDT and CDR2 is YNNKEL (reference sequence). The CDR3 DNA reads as TGTGCCAGCAGCAAGACTAGCATGGGCGGGGAGCTGTTTTTT. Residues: CASSKTSMGGELFF.

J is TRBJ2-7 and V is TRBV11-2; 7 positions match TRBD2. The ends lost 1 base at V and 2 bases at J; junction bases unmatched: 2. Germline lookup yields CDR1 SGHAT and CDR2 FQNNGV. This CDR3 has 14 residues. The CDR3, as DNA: TGTGCCAGCAGCTTAGCGGGAGGCGCCTACGAGCAGTACTTC. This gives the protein CASSLAGGAYEQYF.

For the CDR3, the DNA is TGCGCCAGCAGTCACTGGCAGGGGTCCGGCTACGAGCAGTACTTC. It yields the protein CASSHWQGSGYEQYF. The chain joins TRBV23-1 to TRBJ2-7; weak D call: TRBD1 (6 bases). TRBV23-1 is an open reading frame whose function is uncertain. The CDR3 runs to 15 residues. The V gene lost 3 bases and the J gene lost 3 bases, with 15 bases spanning the gap.

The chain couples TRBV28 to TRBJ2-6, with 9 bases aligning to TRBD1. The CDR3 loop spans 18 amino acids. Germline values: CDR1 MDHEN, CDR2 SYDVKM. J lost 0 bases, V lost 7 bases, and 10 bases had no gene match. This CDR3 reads CASTPLGQGTSGANVLTF. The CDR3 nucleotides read TGTGCCAGCACCCCTTTAGGACAGGGGACCTCTGGGGCCAACGTCCTGACTTTC.

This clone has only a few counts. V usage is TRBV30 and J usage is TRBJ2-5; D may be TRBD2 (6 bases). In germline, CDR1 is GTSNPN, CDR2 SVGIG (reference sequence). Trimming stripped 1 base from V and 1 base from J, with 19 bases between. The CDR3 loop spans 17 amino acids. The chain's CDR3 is CAWSGPQPGLIQETQYF. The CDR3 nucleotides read TGTGCCTGGAGTGGACCCCAACCGGGACTTATCCAAGAGACCCAGTACTTC.

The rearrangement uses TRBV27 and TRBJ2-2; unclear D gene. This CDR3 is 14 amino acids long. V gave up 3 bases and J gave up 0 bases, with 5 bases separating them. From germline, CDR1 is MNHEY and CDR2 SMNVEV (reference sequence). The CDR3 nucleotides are TGTGCCAGCAGTTTTTTAACGAACACCGGGGAGCTGTTTTTT. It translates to CASSFLTNTGELFF.

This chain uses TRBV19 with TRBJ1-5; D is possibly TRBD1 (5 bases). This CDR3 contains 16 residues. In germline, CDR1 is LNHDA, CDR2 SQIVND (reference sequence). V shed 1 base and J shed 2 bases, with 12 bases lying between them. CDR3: CASSIGQLGGNQPQHF. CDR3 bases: TGTGCCAGTAGTATAGGACAGTTAGGCGGCAATCAGCCCCAGCATTTT.

The chain's CDR3 is CASSYRTGGVFSPLHF. The CDR3 region has the DNA TGTGCCAGCAGTTACCGGACAGGGGGCGTTTTTTCACCCCTCCACTTT. The chain uses TRBV6-5 and TRBJ1-6; 11 nucleotides agree with TRBD1. Trimming cost V 2 bases and J 9 bases; bases outside gene matches: 6. Germline assignment: CDR1 MNHEY and CDR2 SVGAGI. This CDR3 region has 16 residues.

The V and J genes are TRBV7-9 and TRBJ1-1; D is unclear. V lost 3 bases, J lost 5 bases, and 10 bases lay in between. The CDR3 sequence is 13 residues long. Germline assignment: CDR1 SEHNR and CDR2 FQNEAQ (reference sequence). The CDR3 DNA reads TGTGCCAGCAGCTTGGAGGGTTGGACTGAAGCTTTCTTT. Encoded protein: CASSLEGWTEAFF. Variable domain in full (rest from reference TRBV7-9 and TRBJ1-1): DTGVSQNPRHKITKRGQNVTFRCDPISEHNRLYWYRQTLGQGPEFLTYFQNEAQLEKSRLLSDRFSAERPKGSFSTLEIQRTEQGDSAMYLCASSLEGWTEAFFGQGTRLTVV.